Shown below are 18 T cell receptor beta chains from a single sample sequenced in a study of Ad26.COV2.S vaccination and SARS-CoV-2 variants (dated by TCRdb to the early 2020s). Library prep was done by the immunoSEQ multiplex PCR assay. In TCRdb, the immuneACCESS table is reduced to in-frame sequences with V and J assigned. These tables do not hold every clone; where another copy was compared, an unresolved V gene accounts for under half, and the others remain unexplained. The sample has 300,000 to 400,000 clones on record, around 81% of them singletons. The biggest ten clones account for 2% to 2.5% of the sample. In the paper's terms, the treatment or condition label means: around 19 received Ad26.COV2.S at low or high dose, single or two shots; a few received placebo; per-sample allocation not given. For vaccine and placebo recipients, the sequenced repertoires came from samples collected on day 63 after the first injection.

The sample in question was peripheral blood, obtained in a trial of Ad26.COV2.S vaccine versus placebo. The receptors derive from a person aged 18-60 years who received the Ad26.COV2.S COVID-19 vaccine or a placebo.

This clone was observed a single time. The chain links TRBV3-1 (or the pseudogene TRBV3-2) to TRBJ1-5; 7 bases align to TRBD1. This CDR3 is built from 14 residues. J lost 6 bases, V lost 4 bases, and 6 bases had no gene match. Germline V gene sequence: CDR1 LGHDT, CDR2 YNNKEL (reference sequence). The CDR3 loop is CASSLGTDGQPQHF. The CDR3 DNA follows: TGTGCCAGCAGCCTGGGGACAGACGGTCAGCCCCAGCATTTT.

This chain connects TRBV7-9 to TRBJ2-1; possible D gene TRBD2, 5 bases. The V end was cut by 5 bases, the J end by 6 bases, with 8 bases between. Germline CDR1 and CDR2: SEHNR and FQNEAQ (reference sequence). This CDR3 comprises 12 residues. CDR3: CASSRDLNEQFF. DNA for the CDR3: TGTGCCAGCAGCCGGGATCTCAATGAGCAGTTCTTC.

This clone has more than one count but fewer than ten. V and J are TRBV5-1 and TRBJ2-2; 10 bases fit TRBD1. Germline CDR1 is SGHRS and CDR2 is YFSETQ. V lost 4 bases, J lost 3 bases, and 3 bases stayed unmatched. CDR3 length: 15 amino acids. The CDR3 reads CASSGGQGHTGELFF. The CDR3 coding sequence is TGCGCCAGCAGCGGGGGACAGGGGCACACCGGGGAGCTGTTTTTT.

The CDR3 nucleotides are TGTGCCAGCAGCTTAGGTGGGGCAGCTTGGAACCTCCACTTT. Protein product: CASSLGGAAWNLHF. V gene TRBV7-2 combines with J gene TRBJ1-6, with TRBD1 as a possible D gene (5 bases). This CDR3 is built from 14 residues. Looked up from germline, CDR1 is SGHTA and CDR2 is FQGNSA. V lost 1 base and J 15 bases, leaving 16 bases between the germline ends.

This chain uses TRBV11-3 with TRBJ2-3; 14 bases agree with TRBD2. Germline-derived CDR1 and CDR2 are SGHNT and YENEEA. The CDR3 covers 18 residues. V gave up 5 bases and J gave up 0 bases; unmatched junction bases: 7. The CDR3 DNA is TGTGCCAGCAGCGGTGGACTAGCGGGGGGTGCTAGCACAGATACGCAGTATTTT. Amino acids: CASSGGLAGGASTDTQYF.

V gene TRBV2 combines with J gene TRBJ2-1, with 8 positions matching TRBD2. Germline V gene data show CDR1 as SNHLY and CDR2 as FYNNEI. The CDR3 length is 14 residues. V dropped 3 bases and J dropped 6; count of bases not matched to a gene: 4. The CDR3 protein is CASSDGTRSNEQFF. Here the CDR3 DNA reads TGTGCCAGCAGTGACGGGACTAGATCCAATGAGCAGTTCTTC.

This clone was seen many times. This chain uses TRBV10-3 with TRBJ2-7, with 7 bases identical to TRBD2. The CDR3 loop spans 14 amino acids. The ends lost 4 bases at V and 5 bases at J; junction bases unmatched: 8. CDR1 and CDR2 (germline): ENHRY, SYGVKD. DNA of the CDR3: TGTGCCATCAGTGGCGGCGCTAGCGGCCACGAGCAGTACTTC. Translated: CAISGGASGHEQYF.

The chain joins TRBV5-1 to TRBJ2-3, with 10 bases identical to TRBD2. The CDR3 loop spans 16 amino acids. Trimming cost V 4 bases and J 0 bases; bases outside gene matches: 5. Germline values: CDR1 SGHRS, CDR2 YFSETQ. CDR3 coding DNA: TGCGCCAGCAGCCCGGGACTAGCGCTTAGCACAGATACGCAGTATTTT. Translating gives CASSPGLALSTDTQYF.

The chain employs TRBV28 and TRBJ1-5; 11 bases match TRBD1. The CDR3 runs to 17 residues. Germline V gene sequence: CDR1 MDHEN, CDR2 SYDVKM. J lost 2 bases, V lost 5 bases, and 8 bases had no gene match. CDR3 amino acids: CASSVRGTGGGNQPQHF. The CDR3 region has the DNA TGTGCCAGCAGTGTTCGCGGGACAGGGGGTGGCAATCAGCCCCAGCATTTT.

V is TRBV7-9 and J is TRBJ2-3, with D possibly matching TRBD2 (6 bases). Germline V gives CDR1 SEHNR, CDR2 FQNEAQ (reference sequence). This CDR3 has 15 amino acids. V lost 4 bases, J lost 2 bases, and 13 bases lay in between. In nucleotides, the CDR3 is TGTGCCAGCAGCTCCCCGGACTATTTCACAGATACGCAGTATTTT. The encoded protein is CASSSPDYFTDTQYF.

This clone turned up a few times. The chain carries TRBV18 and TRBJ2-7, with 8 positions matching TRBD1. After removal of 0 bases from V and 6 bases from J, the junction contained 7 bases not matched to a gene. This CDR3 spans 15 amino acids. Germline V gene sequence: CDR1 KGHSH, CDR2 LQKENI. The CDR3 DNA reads TGTGCCAGCTCACCACCGGACAGGGCGCGACTCGAGCAGTACTTC. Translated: CASSPPDRARLEQYF.

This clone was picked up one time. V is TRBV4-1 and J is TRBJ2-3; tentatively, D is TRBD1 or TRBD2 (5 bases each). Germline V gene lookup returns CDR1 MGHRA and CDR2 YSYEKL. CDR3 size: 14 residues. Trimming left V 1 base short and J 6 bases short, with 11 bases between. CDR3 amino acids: CASSQARDLDTQYF. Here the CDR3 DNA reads TGCGCCAGCAGCCAAGCCCGGGACCTTGATACGCAGTATTTT.

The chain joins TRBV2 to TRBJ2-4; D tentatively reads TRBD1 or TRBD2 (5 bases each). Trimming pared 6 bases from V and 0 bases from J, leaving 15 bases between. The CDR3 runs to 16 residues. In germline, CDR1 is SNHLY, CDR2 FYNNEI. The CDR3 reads CASRARVGEAKNIQYF. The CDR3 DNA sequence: TGTGCCAGCAGGGCTCGGGTGGGGGAAGCCAAAAACATTCAGTACTTC.

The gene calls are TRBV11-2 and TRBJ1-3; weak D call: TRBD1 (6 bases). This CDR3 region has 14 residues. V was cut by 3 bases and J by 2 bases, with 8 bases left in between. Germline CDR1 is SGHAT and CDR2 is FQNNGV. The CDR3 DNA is TGTGCCAGCAGCTTCAACAGGGCTGGAAACACCATATATTTT. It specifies CASSFNRAGNTIYF.

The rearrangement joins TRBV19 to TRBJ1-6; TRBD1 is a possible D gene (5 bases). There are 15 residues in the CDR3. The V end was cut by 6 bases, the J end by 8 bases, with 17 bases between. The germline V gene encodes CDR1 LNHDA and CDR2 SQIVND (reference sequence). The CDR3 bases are TGTGCCAGTAGCCGTCGACCTCGGGGGGATTCACCCCTCCACTTT. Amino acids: CASSRRPRGDSPLHF.

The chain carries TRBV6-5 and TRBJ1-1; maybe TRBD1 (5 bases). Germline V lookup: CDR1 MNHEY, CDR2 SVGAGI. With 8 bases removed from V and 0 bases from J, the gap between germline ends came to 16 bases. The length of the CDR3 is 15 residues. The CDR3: CASCRDQGVNTEAFF. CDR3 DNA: TGTGCCAGCTGCAGGGATCAGGGAGTGAACACTGAAGCTTTCTTT.

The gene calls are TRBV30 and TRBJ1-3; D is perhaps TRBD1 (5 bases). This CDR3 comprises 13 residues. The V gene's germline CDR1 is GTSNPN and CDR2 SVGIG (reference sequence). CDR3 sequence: CAGGYGSGNTIYF. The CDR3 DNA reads TGTGCTGGGGGTTATGGATCTGGAAACACCATATATTTT.

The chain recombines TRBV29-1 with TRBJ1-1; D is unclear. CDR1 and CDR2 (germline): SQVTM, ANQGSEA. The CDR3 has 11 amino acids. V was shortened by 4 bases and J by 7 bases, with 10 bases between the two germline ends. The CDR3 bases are TGCAGCGTTGGTGAGGCAGTTGAAGCTTTCTTT. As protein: CSVGEAVEAFF.